These 4 T cell receptor beta chains share one sample of origin, sequenced in a study of cytomegalovirus exposure and HLA in healthy donors. The PCR was carried out with 60 Vbeta primers and 13 Jbeta primers. The protocol was immunoSEQ multiplex PCR, while the TCRdb copy is restricted to in-frame clones and leaves out a portion. The sample includes 150,000 to 180,000 clones, 70% to 85% of them seen just once. Sequencing was performed on PBMCs. The receptors shown here come from a man aged 25 to 40 in good health and CMV-seronegative.

V gene TRBV21-1 combines with J gene TRBJ1-1. TRBV21-1 is listed as a pseudogene. The CDR3 totals 14 residues. CDR3 amino acids: CASSNGGRNAEAFF. The CDR3 DNA reads TGTGCCAGCAGCAACGGGGGACGGAACGCTGAAGCTTTCTTT.

The V call is TRBV7-9, the J call TRBJ1-2; D unclear. V was pared by 4 bases and J by 4 bases, with 10 bases between. The CDR3 sequence is 13 residues long. In germline, CDR1 is SEHNR, CDR2 FQNEAQ (reference sequence). The CDR3 DNA reads TGTGCCAGCAGCTCAACAGTAAGCTATGGCTACACCTTC. Residues: CASSSTVSYGYTF.

The J gene is TRBJ1-6, the V gene TRBV2; D is undetermined. The CDR3 is made up of 15 amino acids. Germline CDR1 and CDR2: SNHLY and FYNNEI. The V gene lost 7 bases and the J gene lost 5 bases, with 15 bases spanning the gap. The CDR3 sequence is CASMDSIGDNSPLHF. The DNA of the CDR3 is TGTGCCAGCATGGACTCCATTGGGGATAATTCACCCCTCCACTTT.

This clone was seen a few times. V usage is TRBV6-1 and J usage is TRBJ1-4; D call uncertain. Germline CDR1 reads MNHNS; CDR2 reads SASEGT. The V gene lost 7 bases and the J gene lost 6 bases, with 15 bases spanning the gap. This CDR3 is 14 amino acids long. In DNA form, the CDR3 reads TGTGCCAGCAAGGAGGCTGTCTTTGATGAAAAACTGTTTTTT. Its translation is CASKEAVFDEKLFF.